Given below is one T cell receptor (beta chain) in context. These data originate in a study of T cell changes during pregnancy in multiple sclerosis. Germline V gives CDR1 SEHNR, CDR2 FQNEAQ (reference sequence). Trimming pared 5 bases from V and 4 bases from J, leaving 17 bases between. The CDR3 totals 15 residues. Profiling relied on immunoSEQ multiplex PCR, and the TCRdb table lists in-frame clones only, not all of them. The repertoire holds 65,000 to 85,000 clones, with nearly 95% as singletons. The material was peripheral blood, obtained in the second trimester of pregnancy. This receptor was taken from a female donor in good health, enrolled as a control in a pregnancy study. The chain links TRBV7-9 to TRBJ1-1; D call uncertain. In nucleotides, the CDR3 is TGTGCCAGCAGCCCGCCGGGATCTGAGGGCACTGAAGCTTTCTTT. Translation gives CASSPPGSEGTEAFF. The whole variable domain, remainder taken from reference TRBV7-9 and TRBJ1-1, is DTGVSQNPRHKITKRGQNVTFRCDPISEHNRLYWYRQTLGQGPEFLTYFQNEAQLEKSRLLSDRFSAERPKGSFSTLEIQRTEQGDSAMYLCASSPPGSEGTEAFFGQGTRLTVV.